A selection of T cell receptor beta chains follows, all from one sample in a study of CD8+CD57+ T cells in acquired aplastic anemia. TCRdb reprocessed the reads via MiXCR and lists one record per CDR3 protein. The repertoire includes some 240,000 distinct CDR3 sequences, 30% to 35% of them detected once, and around 1.1% sits in the top ten. The specimen sequenced was sorted CD4+, CD8+, or CD8+CD57+ T cells (not recorded which) from PBMCs. The source is a human donor in good health, serving as a control. Each CDR3 is given with its conserved first and last residue. D genes are given only for firm matches. For some rows the clone size is stated as once, few or many, or as a class when expanded; others skip it.

>many|TRBV20-1|TRBJ1-1|.
TGCAGTGCTAGAGATCTGAGGGGTGGCACTGAAGCTTTCTTT
CSARDLRGGTEAFF
>.|TRBV19|TRBJ1-1|.
TGTGCCAGTAGGATCCCCGACAGACTGAACACTGAAGCTTTCTTT
CASRIPDRLNTEAFF
>once|TRBV10-1|TRBJ2-1|TRBD2
TGCGCCAGCAGTGACGGGACTAGCGGTAGTAATGAGCAGTTCTTC
CASSDGTSGSNEQFF
>.|TRBV7-2|TRBJ2-5|.
TGTGCCAGCAGCCTAGACTTGAACACCCAGTACTTC
CASSLDLNTQYF
>many|TRBV20-1|TRBJ2-1|.
TGCAGTGCTAGAGGGGGACTCAGAGTCCTATCACACAATGAGCAGTTCTTC
CSARGGLRVLSHNEQFF
>few|TRBV5-1|TRBJ1-1|TRBD1
TGCGCCAGCAGCAAGACAGGGGAGGGAGCGGGAAGCTTATTT
CASSKTGEGAGSLF
>.|TRBV6-5|TRBJ1-1|.
TGTGCCAGCAGTTACTCTGGGGGCCGGACTGAAGCTTTCTTT
CASSYSGGRTEAFF
>many|TRBV7-3|TRBJ2-1|TRBD2
TGTGCCAGCAGCGGGACTAGCGGGAGTCGGGATGAGCAGTTCTTC
CASSGTSGSRDEQFF
>.|TRBV6-5|TRBJ2-3|TRBD2
TGTGCCAGCAGTTACGCCCTAGTAGGACTAGCGGGGGGGCACGGCACAGATACGCAGTATTTT
CASSYALVGLAGGHGTDTQYF
>many|TRBV19|TRBJ1-2|.
TGTGCCACCGAACAGGGAACCGGTGGCTACACCTTC
CATEQGTGGYTF
>.|TRBV6-1|TRBJ1-1|.
TGTGCCAGCAGTGAAAAAGCGGGGGCGTTATTTACTGAAGCTTTCTTT
CASSEKAGALFTEAFF
>few|TRBV5-1|TRBJ2-5|TRBD2
TGCGCCAGCAGCTTAAGTACCGGGACTAGCGGGGGGAAGAAAGAGACCCAGTACTTC
CASSLSTGTSGGKKETQYF
>few|TRBV19|TRBJ2-4|.
TGTGCCAGTAGTACCCGAGCGGGTTGGCAAAACACTCAGTACTTC
CASSTRAGWQNTQYF
>.|TRBV2|TRBJ2-5|TRBD2
TGTGCCAGCAGTGGTGGACTAGCGGGGGGGCGAGAGACCCAGTACTTC
CASSGGLAGGRETQYF
>.|TRBV10-3|TRBJ1-4|.
TGTGCCATCAAGGCAGCAACTAATGAAAAACTGTTTTTT
CAIKAATNEKLFF
>.|TRBV4-3|TRBJ2-7|.
TGCGCCAGCAGCCCCCACGGCGGGGAGGACAATTCCTACGAGCAGTACTTC
CASSPHGGEDNSYEQYF
>many|TRBV5-5|TRBJ2-7|.
TGTGCCAGCAGCTCGGCCGGGACTCCAACCTACGAGCAGTACTTC
CASSSAGTPTYEQYF
>many|TRBV6-1|TRBJ1-3|.
TGTGCCAGCAGATTTACCGGGACAACCTCTGGAAACACCATATATTTT
CASRFTGTTSGNTIYF
>many|TRBV19|TRBJ1-6|TRBD1
TGTGCCAGTAGTAGGGCAGGGGGCTATTATTCACCCCTCCACTTT
CASSRAGGYYSPLHF
>.|TRBV19|TRBJ2-5|.
TGTGCCAGTAGTATTAGGACAGAGACCCAGTACTTC
CASSIRTETQYF
>few|TRBV2|TRBJ2-5|.
TGTGCCAGCAGCCAACTCAGGGGGGACTGGGAGACCCAGTACTTC
CASSQLRGDWETQYF
>few|TRBV7-9|TRBJ2-1|TRBD1
TGTGCCAGCAGCCGGACAGGGGGCTACAATGAGCAGTTCTTC
CASSRTGGYNEQFF
>few|TRBV20-1|TRBJ2-1|TRBD2
TGCAGTGCTAGAGATCTCGAGCCGGGGGGCTCCTACAATGAGCAGTTCTTC
CSARDLEPGGSYNEQFF
>many|TRBV20-1|TRBJ1-2|.
TGCAGTGCTAGGGTCACACAGGCGGAAAGCTACACCTTC
CSARVTQAESYTF
>many|TRBV12-3/TRBV12-4|TRBJ1-2|.
TGTGCCAGCAGACCGGGCGGTGGCTACACCTTC
CASRPGGGYTF
>once|TRBV10-3|TRBJ1-3|TRBD1
TGTGCCATCAGTCCCAGGGGGGCCTCTGGAAACACCATATATTTT
CAISPRGASGNTIYF
>.|TRBV9|TRBJ2-2|TRBD2
TGTGCCAGCAGCGCAGCCAGCGGGGGGTACACCGGGGAGCTGTTTTTT
CASSAASGGYTGELFF
>few|TRBV2|TRBJ2-7|.
TGTGCCAGCAGTGAACGAACAGTCCCCTCCTACGAGCAGTACTTC
CASSERTVPSYEQYF
>.|TRBV5-1|TRBJ2-7|.
TGCGCCAGCAGGATCCGACTAGGATCGGACGAGCAGTACTTC
CASRIRLGSDEQYF
>.|TRBV28|TRBJ2-5|.
TGTGCCAGCAGTTTTGGCCAGGGGGGGACCCAGTACTTC
CASSFGQGGTQYF
>.|TRBV11-3|TRBJ2-3|.
TGTGCCAGCAGCTTATCCGGCGGGACCGGCACAGATACGCAGTATTTT
CASSLSGGTGTDTQYF
>many|TRBV6-1|TRBJ1-6|.
TGTGCCAGCCTTACTAACAATTCACCCCTCCACTTT
CASLTNNSPLHF
>.|TRBV18|TRBJ2-3|.
TGCGCCAGCTCACAGAGCACGACGAACACAGATACGCAGTATTTT
CASSQSTTNTDTQYF
>few|TRBV2|TRBJ1-1|.
TGTGCCAGCAATACAGGGCCGGGCACTGAAGCTTTCTTT
CASNTGPGTEAFF
>many|TRBV29-1|TRBJ1-6|.
TGCAGAGATATCGCAAGCAGGGGCCCCATTTATAATTCACCCCTCCACTTT
CRDIASRGPIYNSPLHF
>many|TRBV29-1|TRBJ1-2|.
TGCAGCGTGTACAACAGTGCCCTCGATGGCTACACCTTC
CSVYNSALDGYTF
>.|TRBV2|TRBJ1-3|TRBD1
TGTGCCAGCAGTGGGTCCCTCCGACAGGGGTCATCGGGAAACACTATATATTTT
CASSGSLRQGSSGNTIYF
>.|TRBV7-2|TRBJ1-3|.
TGTGCCAGCAGCTCCCAGGGCTTTGGAAACACCATATATTTT
CASSSQGFGNTIYF
>few|TRBV7-9|TRBJ2-3|.
TGTGCCAGCAGCTTATACGCAGATACGCAGTATTTT
CASSLYADTQYF
>few|TRBV6-1|TRBJ1-1|TRBD1
TGTGCCAGCAGGGACAGGGGGACGAATGAAGCTTTCTTT
CASRDRGTNEAFF
>few|TRBV11-2|TRBJ2-2|.
TGTGCCAGCAGCCTAAACCTTGGGACCGGCGAAGGGTTTTTT
CASSLNLGTGEGFF
>.|TRBV11-2|TRBJ2-2|.
TGTGCCAGCCGGCAGGGGACGAACACCGGGGAGCTGTTTTTT
CASRQGTNTGELFF
>few|TRBV5-1|TRBJ2-3|TRBD2
TGCGCCAGCAGCTTTACGGTGACTAGCGGCACAGATACGCAGTATTTT
CASSFTVTSGTDTQYF
>many|TRBV20-1|TRBJ1-5|TRBD1
TGCAGTGCTCCTGCGATTGGACAGGGCAATCAGCCCCAGCATTTT
CSAPAIGQGNQPQHF
>many|TRBV7-3|TRBJ2-3|TRBD1
TGTGCCAGCAGCCTGACAGGGGGCATCACAGATACGCAGTATTTT
CASSLTGGITDTQYF
>many|TRBV7-9|TRBJ2-7|.
TGTGCCAGCAGCCGGAGTTTATGGTTAGCGAACGAGCAGTACTTC
CASSRSLWLANEQYF
>many|TRBV2|TRBJ1-3|TRBD1
TGTGCCAGCAGTGAGGAAGGGGGCCCTGGAAACACCATATATTTT
CASSEEGGPGNTIYF
>many|TRBV20-1|TRBJ2-3|TRBD2
TGCAGTGCTAGAGATCTGGGGGGGGGTTCCACAGATACGCAGTATTTT
CSARDLGGGSTDTQYF